Reported below is one T cell receptor beta chain. Losses at the gene ends were 9 bases for V and 5 bases for J; bases not matched to a gene: 20. Germline V lookup: CDR1 LNHDA, CDR2 SQIVND (reference sequence). The CDR3 is 17 residues long. The sample is drawn from a study of blood T cell repertoires in COVID-19. Source study methods: How many nucleated cells were present was estimated from reference gene primer amplification. Assay: immunoSEQ multiplex PCR; the TCRdb copy retains only in-frame clones and omits some. D and trimming were read from the DNA, whereas the V and J calls and clone size are those reported in that table. This sample yields over 150,000 clones, of which 84% are seen a single time; about 2.5% belongs to the top ten.

The receptor's source is a woman older than 75 with COVID-19, enrolled during active disease. Sequenced: peripheral blood. This chain joins TRBV19 and TRBJ2-5; 8 bases fit TRBD2. The CDR3 reads CARGTPSGQIGGETQYF. CDR3 coding DNA: TGTGCCAGGGGCACACCTAGCGGGCAAATTGGGGGGGAGACCCAGTACTTC.